Below are 13 T cell receptor beta chains sequenced from a single sample in a study of beta chain features in type 1 diabetes. The authors reverse transcribed all of the isolated RNA, so sequencing captured expressed TCRB transcripts. Sequencing used immunoSEQ multiplex PCR; TCRdb keeps in-frame clones, though not all of them. The sample has fewer than 400,000 clones; around 8% are singletons. Sample: central memory CD4+ T cells from blood. The receptors here all came from a woman aged 18 to 35 in good health.

The rearrangement uses TRBV2 and TRBJ2-5, with 7 bases aligning to TRBD2. Germline values: CDR1 SNHLY, CDR2 FYNNEI. Germline trimming cut 10 bases from V and 3 bases from J; bases unmatched to any gene: 11. The CDR3 is made up of 14 amino acids. Here the CDR3 reads CATHREAGEETQYF. Here the CDR3 DNA reads TGTGCCACCCACCGGGAGGCGGGGGAAGAGACCCAGTACTTC.

This clone has a handful of counts. The chain uses TRBV5-1 and TRBJ2-5, with D possibly being TRBD1 or TRBD2 (5 bases each). This CDR3 region has 13 residues. Germline loops: CDR1 SGHRS, CDR2 YFSETQ. Trimming took off 4 bases at V and 3 bases at J, with 10 bases between the two ends. In nucleotides, the CDR3 is TGCGCCAGCAGCCAAGGGACGGAAGAGACCCAGTACTTC. It codes for CASSQGTEETQYF.

There are a few counts of this clone. The chain couples TRBV20-1 to TRBJ2-7, with D unresolved. There are 10 residues in the CDR3. Germline V gives CDR1 DFQATT, CDR2 SNEGSKA (reference sequence). With 4 bases removed from V and 4 bases from J, the gap between germline ends came to 5 bases. As DNA, the CDR3 is TGCAGTGCTACCAATTACGAGCAGTACTTC. Its translation: CSATNYEQYF.

This chain links TRBV7-2 with TRBJ2-7; 11 nucleotides match TRBD2. V gave up 4 bases and J gave up 7 bases; unmatched junction bases: 15. In germline, CDR1 is SGHTA, CDR2 FQGNSA. This CDR3 region has 17 residues. DNA for the CDR3: TGTGCCAGCAGCTCCCACCAAGGGACTAGCGGCTCCGGGGAGCAGTACTTC. Amino acids: CASSSHQGTSGSGEQYF.

This clone has more than one count but fewer than ten. The rearrangement links TRBV9 to TRBJ2-7; D may match TRBD1 or TRBD2 (6 bases each). Trimming shortened V by 6 bases and J by 3 bases, and 10 bases separated the two germline ends. Germline values: CDR1 SGDLS, CDR2 YYNGEE. This CDR3 has 12 amino acids. The CDR3 coding sequence is TGTGCCAGCACGGAGGGGGGCTACGAGCAGTACTTC. Translating gives CASTEGGYEQYF.

V is TRBV4-2 and J is TRBJ2-7, with TRBD2 matching 9 bases. The J segment lost 4 bases and the V segment lost 4 bases, leaving 11 bases of the junction unmatched. The CDR3 spans 16 residues. Germline CDR1 reads LGHNA; CDR2 reads YNFKEQ. The CDR3, as DNA: TGTGCCAGCAGCCCCAGGCAGGTAGCGGGGGTTTACGAGCAGTACTTC. It specifies CASSPRQVAGVYEQYF.

This clone was seen a few times. The chain has TRBV18 and TRBJ1-1; D not certain. CDR1 and CDR2 (germline): KGHSH, LQKENI. The CDR3 totals 13 residues. V lost 10 bases to trimming and J lost 4 bases, with 16 bases between them. As DNA, the CDR3 is TGTGCCAACCGACGGGCTGAGGGCACTGAAGCTTTCTTT. This encodes CANRRAEGTEAFF.

V and J are TRBV7-2 and TRBJ2-7; a weak D match, TRBD2 (6 bases). Trimming shortened V by 5 bases and J by 4 bases, and 12 bases separated the two germline ends. The CDR3 loop spans 13 amino acids. Germline values: CDR1 SGHTA, CDR2 FQGNSA. CDR3 sequence (DNA): TGTGCCAGCAGCCCCAACGCGGGGTACGAGCAGTACTTC. Its protein is CASSPNAGYEQYF.

V and J are TRBV7-9 and TRBJ2-2, with 8 bases identical to TRBD1. This CDR3 comprises 15 residues. V trimming: 3 bases; J trimming: 1 base; junction bases outside the gene matches: 1. From germline, CDR1 is SEHNR and CDR2 FQNEAQ (reference sequence). CDR3 region: CASSFGTGNTGELFF. CDR3 coding DNA: TGTGCCAGCAGCTTCGGGACAGGGAACACCGGGGAGCTGTTTTTT.

This clone showed up many times. The rearrangement joins TRBV7-2 to TRBJ2-3, with TRBD2 matching 10 bases. Germline CDR1 reads SGHTA; CDR2 reads FQGNSA. The CDR3 runs 15 residues. J lost 2 bases, V lost 4 bases, and 3 bases had no gene match. The CDR3 loop reads CASSSLAGFTDTQYF. CDR3 coding DNA: TGTGCCAGCAGCTCACTAGCGGGATTCACAGATACGCAGTATTTT.

This clone was observed a few times. The V gene is TRBV19, the J gene TRBJ1-1; D is perhaps TRBD1 (6 bases). Per the germline V gene, CDR1 is LNHDA and CDR2 is SQIVND (reference sequence). There are 13 residues in the CDR3. Trimming shortened V by 8 bases and J by 5 bases, and 15 bases separated the two germline ends. CDR3 coding DNA: TGTGCCAGTTCGAGGACAGCTACAACTGAAGCTTTCTTT. Encoded protein: CASSRTATTEAFF.

This clone was detected many times. The chain is built from TRBV19 and TRBJ2-5, with D uncertain. V was pared by 5 bases and J by 4 bases, with 11 bases between. The CDR3 contains 13 residues. Germline lookup yields CDR1 LNHDA and CDR2 SQIVND (reference sequence). CDR3 DNA sequence: TGTGCCAGTAGTTCGGCGTGGGGAGAGACCCAGTACTTC. Translating it yields CASSSAWGETQYF. Looking up the rest from reference TRBV19 and TRBJ2-5 gives the full variable domain: DGGITQSPKYLFRKEGQNVTLSCEQNLNHDAMYWYRQDPGQGLRLIYYSQIVNDFQKGDIAEGYSVSREKKESFPLTVTSAQKNPTAFYLCASSSAWGETQYFGPGTRLLVL.

V is TRBV2 and J is TRBJ1-5; TRBD1 aligns across 8 bases. Germline trimming cut 2 bases from V and 7 bases from J; bases unmatched to any gene: 4. Per the germline V gene, CDR1 is SNHLY and CDR2 is FYNNEI. CDR3 size: 14 residues. CDR3 bases: TGTGCCAGCAGTGAATGGACAGGGTCCCAGCCCCAGCATTTT. Its protein is CASSEWTGSQPQHF.